This T cell receptor beta chain is drawn from a study of follicular helper T cells after annual influenza vaccination. Findings and limits, study-wide: Undersampling of the much larger non-cTfh compartments could not be excluded for influenza clone enrichment.

Notes on this clone: Its matching antigen is unknown.

There are 16 residues in the CDR3. The J segment lost 4 bases and the V segment lost 1 base, leaving 6 bases of the junction unmatched. The germline V gene has CDR1 SGHTS and CDR2 YDEGEE. Method: immunoSEQ multiplex PCR; TCRdb's copy keeps in-frame clones and lacks some. Counted here are some 11,000 clones, approximately 79% occurring once; the ten biggest clones make up about 0.95%. The sequencing used CXCR5- memory CD4+ T cells sorted from blood, collected 6 weeks after influenza vaccination. This rearrangement joins TRBV5-8 to TRBJ2-3; 10 positions match TRBD2. The receptor was isolated from an adult who received the influenza vaccine. This CDR3 is CASSLSGGALSDTQYF. The DNA of the CDR3 is TGTGCCAGCAGCTTGAGCGGGGGGGCCCTCTCAGATACGCAGTATTTT. The full variable domain, with the rest looked up from reference TRBV5-8 and TRBJ2-3, is EAGVTQSPTHLIKTRGQQATLRCSPISGHTSVYWYQQALGLGLQFLLWYDEGEERNRGNFPPRFSGRQFPNYSSELNVNALELEDSALYLCASSLSGGALSDTQYFGPGTRLTVL.